This T cell receptor beta chain was retrieved from a study of radiotherapy plus CTLA-4 blockade in lung cancer (dated by TCRdb to the late 2010s). As for the study more broadly: Objective responses were observed in about 17% of enrolled patients, and disease control was achieved in approximately 30%.

The study evaluated CTLA-4 blockade (ipilimumab) given together with focal radiation therapy in patients who had chemo-refractory metastatic non-small-cell lung cancer. On this clone: The specificity of this receptor is unknown. Qualities for individual bases were not recorded, and no much larger clone is one base off. The identical CDR3 is also encoded by other nucleotide sequences in the sample.

The germline V gene gives CDR1 as SGHVS and CDR2 as FNYEAQ. A distance of 4 bases separates the germline ends of V and J, which lose 1 base and 1 base respectively. The CDR3 has 14 amino acids, counting the end cysteine and phenylalanine. Only the CDR3 DNA is retained, 42 bases long and in frame from the first base. Library preparation used the immunoSEQ multiplex PCR assay. Entries here come from immuneACCESS through TCRdb and include only in-frame sequences with V and J called. Some clones fail to appear in such tables; in the studies checked, an unresolved V gene covers under half of the shortfall, and the cause of the remainder is unknown. The table for this sample lists tens of thousands of clones; roughly four fifths of them were counted only once. Together, the top ten hold about 25% of the sample. Study-wide findings and limitations: TCR clones derived from tumors expanded in peripheral blood after treatment with radiotherapy and ipilimumab. Early dynamic changes in blood T cell clones, together with increased serum interferon-beta after radiation, were reported as the strongest predictors of response.

Sample: peripheral blood, taken from a patient treated with radiotherapy plus ipilimumab. The sequence was obtained from a human donor with non-small cell lung cancer that progressed on radiotherapy plus ipilimumab. The chain employs TRBV7-6 and TRBJ2-2; the D gene is unclear. CDR3 loop: CASSLGRNTGELFF. The nucleotides read TGTGCCAGCAGCTTAGGGCGGAACACCGGGGAGCTGTTTTTT.